These 2 T cell receptor beta chains were sequenced from one sample in a study of beta chain features in type 1 diabetes. Expressed TCRB transcripts were sequenced because the isolated RNA had all been reverse transcribed beforehand. Clones were sequenced by immunoSEQ multiplex PCR, and TCRdb holds only the in-frame ones, with some missing. Of around 430,000 clones in the sample, roughly 31% are singletons; the top ten hold around 0.065%. The sequencing sample was made of naive CD4+ T cells from blood. These receptors all stem from a man aged 18 to 35 in good health.

The gene calls are TRBV1 and TRBJ1-5. TRBV1 is tagged as a pseudogene. The CDR3 extends over 14 amino acids. The CDR3 here is CTSSCPEGNQPQHF. The CDR3 DNA sequence: TGCACCAGCAGCTGTCCCGAGGGCAATCAGCCCCAGCATTTT.

Comment on this clone: Other DNA sequences within the sample encode an identical CDR3. The V gene is TRBV18, the J gene TRBJ1-5, with 8 bases that match TRBD1. The CDR3 is made up of 14 amino acids. Germline trimming cut 3 bases from V and 2 bases from J; bases unmatched to any gene: 0. The germline V gene encodes CDR1 KGHSH and CDR2 LQKENI. In nucleotides, the CDR3 is TGTGCCAGCTCACCGGGACAGGGCAATCAGCCCCAGCATTTT. As protein: CASSPGQGNQPQHF.